A selection of T cell receptor beta chains follows, all from one sample in a study. Using its own MiXCR run on the RT-PCR reads, TCRdb lists one record per CDR3 protein. This sample yields about 680,000 distinct CDR3 sequences, of which over 12% are seen a single time; 3.6% belongs to the top ten. Sequencing used memory CD4+ T cells from blood. The receptor source for this set is a female donor in good health, serving as a healthy control. Each CDR3 is given with its conserved first and last residue. A D gene is named only where the DNA matches it firmly. Some rows mark clone size as missing; the rest say once, few, many or name a class of expanded clone.

NA	TRBV18	TRBJ2-3	TRBD2	TGTGCCAGCTCACCACAACTAGCGGGAGTGGGGCCAGATACGCAGTATTTT	CASSPQLAGVGPDTQYF
many	TRBV20-1	TRBJ2-7	NA	TGCAGTGCTTCTGACCCCTACGAGCAGTACTTC	CSASDPYEQYF
many	TRBV29-1	TRBJ2-5	NA	TGCAGCGTTGGGGCACGGAGGTTCCAAGAGACCCAGTACTTC	CSVGARRFQETQYF
NA	TRBV5-5	TRBJ1-1	NA	TGTGCCAGCAGCTGGCGAGGAGACACTGAAGCTTTCTTT	CASSWRGDTEAFF
NA	TRBV20-1	TRBJ2-1	NA	TGCAGTGCTAGAGATTACGGGAGACTTAATGAGCAGTTCTTC	CSARDYGRLNEQFF
NA	TRBV19	TRBJ2-7	NA	TGTGCCACCAAGTGCTCCTACGAGCAGTACTTC	CATKCSYEQYF
NA	TRBV3-1	TRBJ2-7	NA	TGTGCCAGCAGCCAAGAGACCGTCTCCTACGAGCAGTACTTC	CASSQETVSYEQYF
many	TRBV7-2	TRBJ2-5	TRBD2	TGTGCCAGCTCTTCACCCACTTCCGGGACTAGCGGCCAAGAGACCCAGTACTTC	CASSSPTSGTSGQETQYF
many	TRBV6-5	TRBJ2-3	TRBD1	TGTGCCAGCAGAGAAACCGGGACAGGGGTCCCAGATACGCAGTATTTT	CASRETGTGVPDTQYF
NA	TRBV20-1	TRBJ1-2	NA	TGCAGTGCTAGTCCCACAGGCGACTATGGCTACACCTTC	CSASPTGDYGYTF
few	TRBV20-1	TRBJ1-2	TRBD1	TGCAGTGCTAGAGAATTTGGACAGGGAAACTATGGCTACACCTTC	CSAREFGQGNYGYTF
few	TRBV9	TRBJ2-3	NA	TGTGCCAGCAGCGTACAAATGGGCACAGATACGCAGTATTTT	CASSVQMGTDTQYF
few	TRBV12-3/TRBV12-4	TRBJ2-6	NA	TGTGCCAGCAGTTTAAGAGGTTCGGGGGCTGGGGCCAACGTCCTGACTTTC	CASSLRGSGAGANVLTF